Below, 10 T cell receptor beta chains from the same sample are listed, as sequenced in a study of cytomegalovirus exposure and HLA in healthy donors. The data were produced by immunoSEQ multiplex PCR, yet TCRdb's version contains in-frame clones alone and is incomplete. The sample holds tens of thousands of clones, 95% to 96% seen once. The sample was PBMCs. The receptors shown here come from a woman between 18 and 29 years old in good health and CMV-seropositive.

The chain joins TRBV7-8 to TRBJ1-5, with D possibly TRBD1 on 5 matching bases. This CDR3 comprises 16 residues. V shed 5 bases and J shed 5 bases, with 19 bases lying between them. Germline CDR1 and CDR2: SGHVS and FQNEAQ. The CDR3 DNA is TGTGCCAGCAGCCCCCTAGGGGTCCCGGGGGATCAGCCCCAGCATTTT. It encodes CASSPLGVPGDQPQHF.

This rearrangement joins TRBV28 to TRBJ2-7, with TRBD1 identical over 8 bases. The CDR3 totals 14 residues. Germline V gene lookup returns CDR1 MDHEN and CDR2 SYDVKM. Trimming removed 5 bases from V and 6 bases from J; junction bases left unmatched: 9. CDR3 in amino acids: CASSGHGQGREQYF. The CDR3 nucleotides are TGTGCCAGCAGTGGACATGGACAGGGCCGCGAGCAGTACTTC. Based on the CDR3 plus reference TRBV28 and TRBJ2-7, the full variable domain is DVKVTQSSRYLVKRTGEKVFLECVQDMDHENMFWYRQDPGLGLRLIYFSYDVKMKEKGDIPEGYSVSREKKERFSLILESASTNQTSMYLCASSGHGQGREQYFGPGTRLTVT.

The rearrangement links TRBV6-4 to TRBJ2-2; 7 bases agree with TRBD2. Per the germline V gene, CDR1 is MRHNA and CDR2 is SNTAGT. This CDR3 has 16 amino acids. With V trimmed by 4 bases and J by 2 bases, 7 bases remained unmatched. CDR3: CASSVSGTENTGELFF. The CDR3 DNA reads TGTGCCAGCAGTGTAAGCGGGACGGAAAACACCGGGGAGCTGTTTTTT.

This rearrangement joins TRBV6-5 to TRBJ1-5; D call uncertain. The CDR3 runs to 13 residues. Trimming stripped 4 bases from V and 5 bases from J, with 9 bases between. The V gene's germline CDR1 is MNHEY and CDR2 SVGAGI. The CDR3 reads CASSWTEDQPQHF. In DNA, the CDR3 is TGTGCCAGCAGTTGGACTGAGGATCAGCCCCAGCATTTT.

The gene calls are TRBV7-3 and TRBJ1-5; D is possibly TRBD1 (5 bases). The CDR3 is 17 amino acids. CDR1 is SGHTA, CDR2 FQGTGA, per germline. The V end lost 1 base, the J end lost 1 base, and 14 bases lay between the germline ends. DNA for the CDR3: TGTGCCAGCAGCTTAAAGGCGGAGGGGCAGAGCAATCAGCCCCAGCATTTT. Translating gives CASSLKAEGQSNQPQHF.

The J gene is TRBJ2-1, the V gene TRBV11-3; D gene uncertain. The CDR3 sequence is 15 residues long. Germline lookup yields CDR1 SGHNT and CDR2 YENEEA. V shed 1 base and J shed 0 bases, with 7 bases lying between them. The CDR3 nucleotides are TGTGCCAGCAGCTTAGCCCTATTCTCCTACAATGAGCAGTTCTTC. It translates to CASSLALFSYNEQFF.

The chain carries TRBV11-3 and TRBJ2-3; TRBD2 matches at 7 bases. The CDR3 length is 18 residues. V lost 0 bases and J lost 0; bases outside the gene matches: 9. CDR1 is SGHNT and CDR2 is YENEEA in the germline V gene. The CDR3 loop reads CASSLEAGVGWSTDTQYF. CDR3 bases: TGTGCCAGCAGCTTAGAGGCGGGAGTAGGGTGGAGCACAGATACGCAGTATTTT. The whole variable domain, remainder taken from reference TRBV11-3 and TRBJ2-3, is EAGVVQSPRYKIIEKKQPVAFWCNPISGHNTLYWYLQNLGQGPELLIRYENEEAVDDSQLPKDRFSAERLKGVDSTLKIQPAELGDSAVYLCASSLEAGVGWSTDTQYFGPGTRLTVL.

The chain carries TRBV28 and TRBJ2-7; maybe TRBD1 (6 bases). The V end was cut by 7 bases, the J end by 2 bases, with 15 bases between. The CDR3 extends over 14 amino acids. CDR1 is MDHEN, CDR2 SYDVKM, per germline. This CDR3 is CASIEGGRPYEQYF. Written as DNA, the CDR3 is TGTGCCAGCATCGAAGGGGGACGCCCCTACGAGCAGTACTTC.

This chain connects TRBV29-1 to TRBJ2-1, with 11 bases fitting TRBD2. With 0 bases clipped from V and 9 bases from J, the junction kept 10 bases outside the gene matches. The CDR3 consists of 16 residues. Germline CDR1 is SQVTM and CDR2 is ANQGSEA. The CDR3 DNA sequence: TGCAGCGTTGAAGATTTGGTGGGGCTAGCGGGAGGTGAGCAGTTCTTC. This sequence encodes CSVEDLVGLAGGEQFF.

The genes are TRBV5-4 and TRBJ2-5; 9 nucleotides match TRBD1. The CDR3 sequence is 14 residues long. Per germline, CDR1 SGHNT and CDR2 YYREEE (reference sequence). V shed 4 bases, J shed 5 bases, and the junction held 6 bases outside the gene matches. The CDR3 sequence is CASSLGQGQETQYF. The CDR3 DNA reads TGTGCCAGCAGCCTAGGACAGGGGCAGGAGACCCAGTACTTC.